This T cell receptor (beta chain) was sequenced during a study of Graves' ophthalmopathy and Graves' hyperthyroidism. Overall study results and limits: Using a 13-signature model, the authors split ophthalmopathy from stable hyperthyroidism, with just under 90% sensitivity and approximately 80% specificity.

Regarding this clonotype: What it binds is not known.

The CDR3 covers 16 residues. V dropped 3 bases and J dropped 2 bases, with 16 bases sitting between them. The V gene's germline CDR1 is SGHVS and CDR2 FQNEAQ. RNA transcripts provided the template for amplifying TCR beta CDR3 regions. HTBI primers served in a first-round RT-PCR, which a second-round multiplex PCR followed. TCRdb processed the multiplex PCR reads anew with MiXCR; each CDR3 protein has one entry. The table has roughly 400,000 distinct CDR3 sequences, approximately 17% seen once. V gene TRBV7-8 combines with J gene TRBJ2-5, with unresolved D. The receptor comes from an adult woman with stable Graves' hyperthyroidism. Sequencing was carried out using peripheral blood. The CDR3: CASSFPPGRRQETQYF. CDR3 nucleotides: TGTGCCAGCAGCTTTCCGCCCGGCAGACGACAAGAGACCCAGTACTTC.